The 11 T cell receptor beta chains reported below all come from one sample, sequenced in a study of OX40 agonist ivuxolimab in advanced cancers. TCRdb keeps only in-frame clones here, not all; method: immunoSEQ multiplex PCR. Of 15,000 or so clones in the sample, 70% to 90% are singletons; the top ten hold approximately 28%. Sequencing used CD4+ or CD8+ T cells sorted from blood, obtained in a trial of the OX40 agonist ivuxolimab. The receptors were sampled from an adult with an advanced solid tumor such as melanoma, head and neck, liver or kidney cancer.

The V call is TRBV19, the J call TRBJ2-1; perhaps TRBD1 as D (5 bases). The CDR3 totals 13 residues. Trimming left V 2 bases short and J 4 bases short, with 6 bases between. CDR1 and CDR2 (germline): LNHDA, SQIVND (reference sequence). The CDR3 loop reads CASSITGYNEQFF. The CDR3 nucleotides are TGTGCCAGTAGTATAACAGGATACAATGAGCAGTTCTTC.

The chain combines TRBV13 with TRBJ2-3; 9 positions match TRBD2. This CDR3 has 16 residues. The germline gives CDR1 PRHDT, CDR2 FYEKMQ (reference sequence). V gave up 2 bases and J gave up 5 bases; unmatched junction bases: 8. Written as DNA, the CDR3 is TGTGCCAGCAGCTTACCCCTAGCGGGATGGGAAGATACGCAGTATTTT. Protein: CASSLPLAGWEDTQYF.

The rearrangement uses TRBV2 and TRBJ1-1; the match to TRBD1 covers 7 bases. CDR3 length: 12 amino acids. Losses at the gene ends were 10 bases for V and 8 bases for J; bases not matched to a gene: 10. Germline CDR1 is SNHLY and CDR2 is FYNNEI. CDR3 region: CAIPGQSREAFF. The CDR3 DNA reads TGTGCCATACCGGGACAGAGTCGGGAAGCTTTCTTT.

In nucleotides, the CDR3 is TGTGCCAGCAGCTTAGCGGGACAGGGGTTTGATGAAAAACTGTTTTTT. This encodes CASSLAGQGFDEKLFF. The chain recombines TRBV7-2 with TRBJ1-4, with 10 bases aligning to TRBD1. The CDR3 loop spans 16 amino acids. CDR1 is SGHTA, CDR2 FQGNSA, per germline. Losses at the gene ends were 0 bases for V and 6 bases for J; bases not matched to a gene: 4.

V and J are TRBV27 and TRBJ2-7; the D is unclear. Trimming cost V 3 bases and J 4 bases, with 13 bases left between them. The CDR3 is 14 amino acids. CDR1 is MNHEY, CDR2 SMNVEV, per germline (reference sequence). The CDR3 coding sequence is TGTGCCAGCAGTTTTAAGGCCGTCTTTTACGAGCAGTACTTC. This codes for CASSFKAVFYEQYF.

The chain uses TRBV9 and TRBJ2-3; no reliable D call. Looked up from germline, CDR1 is SGDLS and CDR2 is YYNGEE. Trimming stripped 3 bases from V and 2 bases from J, with 7 bases between. The CDR3 has 13 residues. In DNA form, the CDR3 reads TGTGCCAGCAGCGCTGGTGACACAGATACGCAGTATTTT. It yields the protein CASSAGDTDTQYF.

About this clone itself: One end of the junction is discordant with germline, which a read error may explain. The CDR3 DNA follows: TGTGCCAGCAGTCCGACAGCATTGAAGACTGAAGCTTTCTTT. This encodes CASSPTALKTEAFF. This chain uses TRBV27 with TRBJ1-1; TRBD1 is a possible D gene (5 bases). CDR1 MNHEY and CDR2 SMNVEV come from the germline V gene (reference sequence). CDR3 size: 14 residues.

The chain is built from TRBV28 and TRBJ2-2; D is uncertain. In germline, CDR1 is MDHEN, CDR2 SYDVKM. This CDR3 has 13 residues. The ends were cut back, 11 bases at V and 4 bases at J, with 14 bases in the middle. The CDR3 region has the DNA TGTGCCTGTACGATTTGGGGCACCGGGGAGCTGTTTTTT. Protein product: CACTIWGTGELFF. The full variable domain, with the rest looked up from reference TRBV28 and TRBJ2-2, is DVKVTQSSRYLVKRTGEKVFLECVQDMDHENMFWYRQDPGLGLRLIYFSYDVKMKEKGDIPEGYSVSREKKERFSLILESASTNQTSMYLCACTIWGTGELFFGEGSRLTVL.

The genes are TRBV25-1 and TRBJ2-7, with TRBD2 identical over 11 bases. The CDR3 has 17 residues. CDR1 and CDR2 from the germline V gene are MGHDK and SYGVNS. Trimming removed 1 base from V and 5 bases from J; junction bases left unmatched: 10. This chain's CDR3 is CASSEWASGRSGHEQYF. The CDR3 DNA reads as TGTGCCAGCAGTGAATGGGCTAGCGGGAGGTCGGGCCACGAGCAGTACTTC.

The chain carries TRBV4-2 and TRBJ2-3, with 12 bases matching TRBD2. The CDR3 loop spans 16 amino acids. Germline lookup yields CDR1 LGHNA and CDR2 YNFKEQ. Trimming took 3 bases from V and 4 from J; bases not matched to a gene: 5. For the CDR3, the DNA is TGTGCCAGCAGCCACCTAGCGGGAGGGAGGGCAGATACGCAGTATTTT. Amino acids: CASSHLAGGRADTQYF.

The rearrangement links TRBV21-1 to TRBJ2-1; TRBD1 was called by the table and not checked on the DNA. TRBV21-1 is a pseudogene. This CDR3 spans 17 amino acids. CDR3 protein: CASSAAPGRGDLNEQFF. The CDR3 bases are TGTGCCAGCAGCGCAGCACCAGGCAGGGGTGATTTGAATGAGCAGTTCTTC.